The source of this T cell receptor beta chain is a study of technical replicates of blood from a few donors. The CDR3 is made up of 13 amino acids. V was clipped by 5 bases and J by 4 bases, with 12 bases between them. Germline lookup yields CDR1 SGHRS and CDR2 YFSETQ. Method: immunoSEQ multiplex PCR; TCRdb's copy keeps in-frame clones and lacks some. The data contain tens of thousands of clones, 75% to 90% of them singletons. The sample was PBMCs. V and J are TRBV5-1 and TRBJ1-2; D unresolved. The receptor was derived from a human donor in good health. Some clones in this sample may be carry-over from other donors' samples. CDR3 loop: CASRSLSGYGYTF. The CDR3 DNA is TGCGCCAGCAGATCCCTCTCGGGCTATGGCTACACCTTC.